This TCR beta chain was obtained from a study of cytomegalovirus exposure and HLA in healthy donors. Using immunoSEQ multiplex PCR, the repertoire was profiled, and TCRdb retains in-frame clones only, with some absent. The table lists under 250,000 clones, roughly 90% of them singletons. The length of the CDR3 is 13 residues. Germline V lookup: CDR1 SGHRS, CDR2 YFSETQ. Trimming left V 5 bases short and J 6 bases short, with 15 bases between. The clonotype originates from a man younger than 35 in good health and CMV-seropositive. Sample: PBMCs. This chain links TRBV5-1 with TRBJ2-7; possibly TRBD2 for D (6 bases). This CDR3 is CASRWDFSSEQYF. The CDR3 DNA reads as TGCGCCAGCAGATGGGACTTTAGTTCCGAGCAGTACTTC.